The clone carrying this T cell receptor beta chain turned up a few times. Its cognate antigen is unknown. TCRdb reassembled clones from the PCR reads with MiXCR. The sample lists 30,000 to 40,000 clones, around 31% occurring once. The data were taken from a study of metastatic and nonmetastatic thyroid tumors. The wider study: From malignant and benign thyroid patients, repertoires in blood and in tumor or nodule tissue were compared. Broader study findings: TCR beta diversity was reportedly significantly higher in malignant thyroid tumors than benign nodules, in blood and tumor.

Not a single patient had been given any form of treatment at any point before undergoing thyroid surgery. Germline V gene lookup returns CDR1 MRHNA and CDR2 SNTAGT. This CDR3 region has 13 residues. Trimming left V 3 bases short and J 2 bases short, with 6 bases between. The TCR sequence derives from a female donor with papillary thyroid cancer or a benign thyroid nodule (not recorded which). Some clones in this sample may be carry-over from other donors' samples. Sequences were obtained from tumor tissue. The rearrangement uses TRBV6-4 and TRBJ2-3; TRBD2 is a possible D gene (6 bases). CDR3 loop: CASSERDTDTQYF. The DNA of the CDR3 is TGTGCCAGCAGTGAGCGGGACACAGATACGCAGTATTTT.